Below, one T cell receptor beta chain is given with its context. These data belong to a study of blood T cell repertoires in COVID-19. Across the whole study: Samples came from the United States, Italy and Spain, spanning acute and convalescent COVID-19. T cells, B-cell-depleted T cells, or PBMCs provided the cDNA or gDNA that served as material.

Trimming stripped 5 bases from V and 7 bases from J, with 35 bases between. Germline V gene data show CDR1 as KGHSH and CDR2 as LQKENI. CDR3 size: 20 residues. Per the original data handling: Estimates of nucleated cell counts were drawn from the amplification of reference gene primers. The method was immunoSEQ multiplex PCR; TCRdb's version includes in-frame clones alone and lacks a portion of them. V and J calls and clone size are copied from that table; D and trimming were computed from the DNA. The sample lists under 300,000 clones; about 80% were seen once. Sequencing was carried out using peripheral blood. The TCR sequence derives from a woman older than 75 with active or convalescent COVID-19. The rearrangement joins TRBV18 to TRBJ1-1; weak D call: TRBD1 (5 bases). CDR3 nucleotides: TGTGCCAGCTCATTCGGTACCGCGCAGCGAACGGTAGGGGTTATTGGTGAAGCTTTCTTT. This codes for CASSFGTAQRTVGVIGEAFF.